What follows are 8 T cell receptor beta chains derived from one specimen sequenced in a study of T cells expressing NK-cell markers. TCRdb derives one entry per CDR3 protein from the 5' RACE reads, leaving out DNA. Across some 450,000 distinct CDR3 sequences, the top ten clones capture 7.3% of the sample. The sequenced material came from blood T cells: a sorted CD56 or NKG2C T cell subset, CD4+ or CD8+ T cells, or bulk PBMC T cells (not recorded which). The receptors come from a woman aged 18-70 years in good health.

The chain employs TRBV7-9 and TRBJ2-5; the TCRdb D gene call, TRBD1, has no DNA to confirm it. The CDR3 spans 14 residues. From germline, CDR1 is SEHNR and CDR2 FQNEAQ (reference sequence). The CDR3: CASSPDRIQETQYF.

This chain links TRBV5-1 with TRBJ1-1; TCRdb names TRBD1, which stays unverified in the absence of DNA. Germline CDR1 is SGHRS and CDR2 is YFSETQ. The CDR3 totals 14 residues. The CDR3 protein is CASSLKLGGTEAFF.

CDR3 amino acids: CASSFGPATGLAGMQYF. The V and J genes are TRBV12-3 or TRBV12-4 and TRBJ2-7; as DNA is missing, the TRBD2 call by TCRdb cannot be tested. CDR3 length: 17 residues.

This chain uses TRBV12-3 or TRBV12-4 with TRBJ2-2. This CDR3 is built from 13 residues. The chain's CDR3 is CATKLEVSGELFF.

J is TRBJ1-1 and V is TRBV9; the D gene TCRdb calls, TRBD1, cannot be checked with no DNA. The CDR3 is 16 amino acids. The germline V gene encodes CDR1 SGDLS and CDR2 YYNGEE. This CDR3 reads CASSPSGAGGRTEAFF.

V is TRBV10-1 and J is TRBJ2-1; TCRdb picks TRBD1, but there is no DNA to check that call. The CDR3 consists of 16 residues. Germline V CDR1 and CDR2: WNHNN, SYGVQD (reference sequence). The CDR3 sequence: CASSGPLSRAYNEQFF.

The chain joins TRBV5-1 to TRBJ2-2. This CDR3 contains 16 residues. Per germline, CDR1 SGHRS and CDR2 YFSETQ. CDR3 sequence reads: CASSSGILASTGELFF.

V is TRBV18 and J is TRBJ2-1; TCRdb proposes TRBD1, but this gene call is untestable without DNA. The germline V gene encodes CDR1 KGHSH and CDR2 LQKENI. The CDR3 has 15 residues. CDR3 loop: CASSTGTSSYNEQFF. The variable domain in full, completed from reference TRBV18 and TRBJ2-1, reads NAGVMQNPRHLVRRRGQEARLRCSPMKGHSHVYWYRQLPEEGLKFMVYLQKENIIDESGMPKERFSAEFPKEGPSILRIQQVVRGDSAAYFCASSTGTSSYNEQFFGPGTRLTVL.